This record looks at one T cell receptor beta chain sequence and its context. Its antigen is undetermined. Both 60 Vbeta primers and 13 Jbeta primers went into the PCR. Original data processing: Tens of millions of unique TCR beta chains, 9 million to 11 million shared, were counted in a later analysis. Some clones are missing from TCRdb's copy, which holds only in-frame ones; the method was immunoSEQ multiplex PCR. V and J calls and clone size are those listed in that table; D and trimming were worked out from the DNA. The data show 95,000 to 110,000 clones, with 81% seen just once and around 2.4% held by the top ten. The sample is drawn from a study of cytomegalovirus exposure and HLA in healthy donors. General observations from the study: Fewer N-insertions than the 666-donor mean were reportedly shown by an Asian-associated ancestry cluster in a later analysis. In a later analysis, TCR association rates varied by HLA locus: DRB1 most, HLA-C fewest.

From germline, CDR1 is SGHRS and CDR2 YFSETQ. The CDR3 loop spans 13 amino acids. The V gene lost 3 bases and the J gene lost 4 bases, with 7 bases spanning the gap. Samples came from healthy bone marrow donors. Material: PBMCs. The sequence was obtained from a man under 40 in good health and CMV-seronegative. The V gene is TRBV5-1, the J gene TRBJ1-4, with a weak D call TRBD1 (6 bases). The CDR3 loop is CASSWTVNEKLFF. The CDR3 bases are TGCGCCAGCAGCTGGACAGTTAATGAAAAACTGTTTTTT.